This TCR beta chain appears in the sequencing data of a study of CXCR3-negative and CXCR3-positive naive CD8 T cells. UMI-tagged TRB cDNA libraries were built via 5' RACE. TCRdb reanalyzed the 5' RACE reads and collapses them to one entry per CDR3 protein, without DNA. This sample's table reports about 92,000 distinct CDR3 sequences. Germline assignment: CDR1 SGHRS and CDR2 YFSETQ. This CDR3 comprises 16 residues. V gene TRBV5-1 combines with J gene TRBJ2-1; TCRdb returns TRBD2, unconfirmable since there is no DNA. Sequencing used naive CXCR3- CD8+ T cells from blood. Regarding subset: CD45RO-CCR7+CD27+CD95- naive CD8+ T cells lacking CXCR3 (TNR3-). The sequence was collected from a human donor in good health. Some clones in this sample may be carry-over from other donors' samples. CDR3: CASSPFGTSSYNEQFF. The entire variable domain, with the rest obtained from reference TRBV5-1 and TRBJ2-1, is as follows: KAGVTQTPRYLIKTRGQQVTLSCSPISGHRSVSWYQQTPGQGLQFLFEYFSETQRNKGNFPGRFSGRQFSNSRSEMNVSTLELGDSALYLCASSPFGTSSYNEQFFGPGTRLTVL.